A single sample is the source of the 31 T cell receptor beta chains below, sequenced in a study of Graves' ophthalmopathy and Graves' hyperthyroidism. Amplified TCR beta CDR3 regions were obtained using RNA transcripts as template. RT-PCR was first run with HTBI primers, then multiplex PCR in a second round. TCRdb re-analysed the multiplex PCR reads in MiXCR, keeping a single row per CDR3 protein. The data show approximately 160,000 distinct CDR3 sequences, with approximately 40% seen just once and 7.5% to 10% held by the top ten. The specimen sequenced was peripheral blood. These receptors were taken from a man younger than 45 with Graves' ophthalmopathy.

This clonotype has at least ten counts. This rearrangement joins TRBV30 to TRBJ2-6; D is undetermined. CDR1 GTSNPN and CDR2 SVGIG come from the germline V gene (reference sequence). The CDR3 runs 15 residues. V was cut by 0 bases and J by 2 bases, with 8 bases left in between. CDR3 region: CAWSVLGTGANVLTF. The CDR3 DNA is TGTGCCTGGAGTGTATTGGGGACTGGGGCCAACGTCCTGACTTTC.

This clonotype occurred many times. The chain uses TRBV28 and TRBJ2-5; D unresolved. The CDR3 has 11 amino acids. From germline, CDR1 is MDHEN and CDR2 SYDVKM. With 6 bases removed from V and 5 bases from J, the gap between germline ends came to 7 bases. CDR3 amino acids: CASRTMETQYF. The CDR3, as DNA: TGTGCCAGCAGGACCATGGAGACCCAGTACTTC.

The chain links TRBV7-2 to TRBJ2-7, with 7 bases that match TRBD1. Per germline, CDR1 SGHTA and CDR2 FQGNSA. The CDR3 runs to 14 residues. V shed 5 bases, J shed 4 bases, and the junction held 8 bases outside the gene matches. This chain's CDR3 is CASSLDRESYEQYF. The DNA for the CDR3 is TGTGCCAGCAGCCTCGACAGGGAATCGTACGAGCAGTACTTC. Combining the CDR3 with reference TRBV7-2 and TRBJ2-7 gives the whole variable domain GAGVSQSPSNKVTEKGKDVELRCDPISGHTALYWYRQSLGQGLEFLIYFQGNSAPDKSGLPSDRFSAERTGGSVSTLTIQRTQQEDSAVYLCASSLDRESYEQYFGPGTRLTVT.

Ten or more counts support this clonotype. The chain employs TRBV19 and TRBJ1-5, with D unclear. Between the trimmed V and J ends, which lost 3 bases and 3 bases, there was a span of 6 bases. In germline, CDR1 is LNHDA, CDR2 SQIVND (reference sequence). The CDR3 covers 13 residues. The DNA for the CDR3 is TGTGCCAGTAGTATGAGAATCAATCAGCCCCAGCATTTT. Translated: CASSMRINQPQHF.

Ten or more counts support this clonotype. The chain links TRBV6-2 or TRBV6-3 to TRBJ2-1; 7 nucleotides align to TRBD1. This CDR3 has 14 amino acids. V lost 4 bases and J lost 0; bases outside the gene matches: 0. The germline gives CDR1 MNHEY, CDR2 SVGEGT. The CDR3 DNA reads TGTGCCAGCAGTTGGGACAGCTCCTACAATGAGCAGTTCTTC. This encodes CASSWDSSYNEQFF.

In its sample, this clonotype was seen a few times. The chain joins TRBV29-1 to TRBJ1-2, with 7 bases lining up with TRBD1. The CDR3 has 13 amino acids. Trimming removed 6 bases from V and 6 bases from J; junction bases left unmatched: 10. Germline V gene lookup returns CDR1 SQVTM and CDR2 ANQGSEA. CDR3 loop: CSVNDQGEHGYTF. CDR3 nucleotide sequence: TGCAGCGTGAACGATCAGGGGGAACATGGCTACACCTTC.

The sample holds a few counts of this clonotype. This chain links TRBV7-8 with TRBJ2-5, with D possibly matching TRBD2 (7 bases). The germline V gene encodes CDR1 SGHVS and CDR2 FQNEAQ. This CDR3 has 14 amino acids. Trimming cost V 5 bases and J 4 bases, with 14 bases left between them. The CDR3 here is CASSPNREGETQYF. In DNA, the CDR3 is TGTGCCAGCAGCCCAAACAGGGAGGGAGAGACCCAGTACTTC.

The chain recombines TRBV12-3 or TRBV12-4 with TRBJ1-2, with D perhaps matching TRBD1 (5 bases). The CDR3 runs to 13 residues. The V gene lost 5 bases and the J gene lost 7 bases, with 14 bases spanning the gap. The CDR3 sequence is CASSPLGGFGYTF. The CDR3 coding sequence is TGTGCCAGCAGTCCGTTGGGGGGATTTGGCTACACCTTC.

The chain carries TRBV6-2 or TRBV6-3 and TRBJ1-1; D is ambiguous. Germline assignment: CDR1 MNHEY and CDR2 SVGEGT. Trimming pared 5 bases from V and 4 bases from J, leaving 14 bases between. The CDR3 sequence is 14 residues long. The CDR3 region is CASSHRHLSTEAFF. Written as DNA, the CDR3 is TGTGCCAGCAGTCATAGGCACCTGAGCACTGAAGCTTTCTTT.

The CDR3 protein is CASSPDKAGQPQHF. CDR3 bases: TGTGCCAGCAGTCCGGACAAGGCGGGTCAGCCCCAGCATTTT. This chain uses TRBV6-1 with TRBJ1-5; TRBD1 might be the D (5 bases). Per germline, CDR1 MNHNS and CDR2 SASEGT. The V end was cut by 5 bases, the J end by 6 bases, with 14 bases between. The CDR3 runs to 14 residues.

The J gene is TRBJ2-4, the V gene TRBV18; D is unclear. The CDR3 is made up of 14 amino acids. The germline V gene encodes CDR1 KGHSH and CDR2 LQKENI. V lost 3 bases to trimming and J lost 0 bases, with 6 bases between them. The CDR3: CASSPELAKNIQYF. The CDR3 DNA reads as TGTGCCAGCTCACCCGAGCTAGCCAAAAACATTCAGTACTTC.

This clonotype was found many times. In nucleotides, the CDR3 is TGTGCCAGCAGTCTTACCGCCGGACGGAATAATTCACCCCTCCACTTT. It encodes CASSLTAGRNNSPLHF. This chain joins TRBV28 and TRBJ1-6, with D hard to call. The V end lost 5 bases, the J end lost 5 bases, and 16 bases lay between the germline ends. In germline, CDR1 is MDHEN, CDR2 SYDVKM. CDR3 size: 16 residues.

The sample holds many counts of this clonotype. V is TRBV30 and J is TRBJ1-1; D remains unclear. V lost 5 bases and J lost 1, with 11 bases in between. The germline V gene encodes CDR1 GTSNPN and CDR2 SVGIG (reference sequence). The CDR3 length is 13 residues. CDR3 residues: CAWCVEENTEAFF. The CDR3 DNA reads as TGTGCCTGGTGCGTCGAGGAGAACACTGAAGCTTTCTTT.

The chain joins TRBV5-5 to TRBJ2-7; D gene uncertain. With 1 base removed from V and 6 bases from J, the gap between germline ends came to 11 bases. The CDR3 is 13 amino acids. Germline CDR1 reads SGHKS; CDR2 reads YYEKEE (reference sequence). CDR3 DNA: TGTGCCAGCAGCTTGAGCTGGGTTCGCGAGCAGTACTTC. This sequence encodes CASSLSWVREQYF.

This clonotype was counted ten times or more. The rearrangement uses TRBV20-1 and TRBJ1-1, with 8 positions matching TRBD1. Germline CDR1 DFQATT, CDR2 SNEGSKA (reference sequence). The CDR3 spans 13 residues. Trimming cost V 6 bases and J 2 bases; bases outside gene matches: 5. The CDR3, as DNA: TGCAGTGCCTTGGGACAGGCAAACACTGAAGCTTTCTTT. It encodes CSALGQANTEAFF.

The table lists this clonotype with many counts. The chain's CDR3 is CASSLKSFSSGGDTQYF. The DNA for the CDR3 is TGTGCCAGCAGTCTAAAATCGTTCTCTTCAGGGGGAGATACGCAGTATTTT. The V gene is TRBV13, the J gene TRBJ2-3; TRBD1 aligns across 7 bases. Germline assignment: CDR1 PRHDT and CDR2 FYEKMQ (reference sequence). With V trimmed by 6 bases and J by 5 bases, 17 bases remained unmatched. This CDR3 is 17 amino acids long.

This clonotype was seen many times. This chain links TRBV19 with TRBJ1-2; TRBD1 matches 7 bases. CDR3 size: 14 residues. Germline CDR1 reads LNHDA; CDR2 reads SQIVND (reference sequence). V lost 5 bases to trimming and J lost 3 bases; unmatched junction nucleotides: 6. CDR3 residues: CASSFDREDYGYTF. As DNA, the CDR3 is TGTGCCAGTAGTTTTGACAGGGAGGACTATGGCTACACCTTC.

This chain connects TRBV25-1 to TRBJ2-7; 7 bases are shared with TRBD1. The junction had 7 bases not matched to a gene; V was cut back by 2 bases and J by 3 bases. Germline V lookup: CDR1 MGHDK, CDR2 SYGVNS. The CDR3 is 15 residues long. This CDR3 reads CASSETGAPDYEQYF. The CDR3 region has the DNA TGTGCCAGCAGTGAAACAGGGGCACCAGACTACGAGCAGTACTTC.

The chain links TRBV6-1 to TRBJ1-1; 11 bases align to TRBD1. There are 14 residues in the CDR3. Germline CDR1 and CDR2: MNHNS and SASEGT. Trimming at V came to 10 bases and at J to 4 bases, leaving 8 bases not matched to a gene. CDR3 region: CAIGQGAFGTEAFF. The CDR3 nucleotides read TGTGCCATCGGACAGGGGGCGTTCGGCACTGAAGCTTTCTTT.

J is TRBJ1-2 and V is TRBV6-2 or TRBV6-3; possibly TRBD1 for D (5 bases). Per germline, CDR1 MNHEY and CDR2 SVGEGT. Trimming cost V 0 bases and J 1 base, with 15 bases left between them. The CDR3 contains 17 residues. CDR3 sequence: CASSYSKLGGLNYGYTF. Written as DNA, the CDR3 is TGTGCCAGCAGTTACTCGAAGTTGGGGGGACTTAACTATGGCTACACCTTC.

This rearrangement joins TRBV3-1 to TRBJ1-1, with D possibly matching TRBD1 (5 bases). Trimming took off 2 bases at V and 4 bases at J, with 5 bases between the two ends. CDR1 is LGHDT and CDR2 is YNNKEL in the germline V gene (reference sequence). The CDR3 is 12 residues long. As DNA, the CDR3 is TGTGCCAGCAGCCAACAGGGCACTGAAGCTTTCTTT. This translates into CASSQQGTEAFF.

This clonotype was recorded once. The chain is built from TRBV6-2 or TRBV6-3 and TRBJ2-7; 10 nucleotides line up with TRBD2. Per germline, CDR1 MNHEY and CDR2 SVGEGT. V was pared by 2 bases and J by 6 bases, with 4 bases of the junction left unmatched. The length of the CDR3 is 14 residues. The CDR3 region is CASSYGTSEGEQYF. The CDR3 DNA reads TGTGCCAGCAGTTACGGGACTAGCGAGGGCGAGCAGTACTTC.

This clonotype was seen a single time. The chain links TRBV28 to TRBJ2-7; TRBD2 matches 7 bases. The CDR3 has 15 amino acids. V lost 8 bases to trimming and J lost 0 bases; unmatched junction nucleotides: 10. Germline assignment: CDR1 MDHEN and CDR2 SYDVKM. The CDR3 spells CASSSLADHSYEQYF. CDR3 nucleotide sequence: TGTGCCAGCTCATCTCTAGCGGATCACTCCTACGAGCAGTACTTC.

This clonotype was observed many times. The CDR3 nucleotides are TGTGCCAGCCGCGAATCGGACCTAGCGTCTTATACGCAGTATTTT. Its protein is CASRESDLASYTQYF. The V call is TRBV12-3 or TRBV12-4, the J call TRBJ2-3, with D perhaps TRBD2 (6 bases). The CDR3 loop spans 15 amino acids. V lost 8 bases to trimming and J lost 7 bases, with 22 bases between them.

The table lists this clonotype with many counts. The rearrangement joins TRBV4-1 to TRBJ2-7; perhaps TRBD2 as D (5 bases). Per germline, CDR1 MGHRA and CDR2 YSYEKL. The CDR3 runs to 16 residues. V was clipped by 0 bases and J by 2 bases, with 14 bases between them. The CDR3 coding sequence is TGCGCCAGCAGCCAAGATCGAGGACTCAGTGCCTACGAGCAGTACTTC. This translates into CASSQDRGLSAYEQYF.

This rearrangement joins TRBV24-1 to TRBJ2-7; D not certain. The V gene's germline CDR1 is KGHDR and CDR2 SFDVKD. This CDR3 spans 14 amino acids. The V gene lost 3 bases and the J gene lost 2 bases, with 10 bases spanning the gap. CDR3 region: CATSDSRSTYEQYF. In DNA, the CDR3 is TGTGCCACCAGTGATAGCAGGTCCACCTACGAGCAGTACTTC.

The chain employs TRBV28 and TRBJ1-2; TRBD1 agrees at 7 bases. Germline V CDR1 and CDR2: MDHEN, SYDVKM. The length of the CDR3 is 12 residues. The trim removed 6 bases at V and 7 bases at J, leaving 5 bases unmatched. The CDR3 bases are TGTGCCAGCAGGACAGGGACGGCTGGCTACACCTTC. Its translation: CASRTGTAGYTF.

This clonotype was found many times. V usage is TRBV28 and J usage is TRBJ2-7; 8 bases are a match to TRBD1. Germline lookup yields CDR1 MDHEN and CDR2 SYDVKM. This CDR3 region has 16 residues. V was clipped by 1 base and J by 2 bases; unmatched bases: 7. The CDR3 loop is CASSLSLDRDAYEQYF. DNA for the CDR3: TGTGCCAGCAGTTTATCCTTGGACAGGGATGCCTACGAGCAGTACTTC.

This clonotype was observed at least ten times. In nucleotides, the CDR3 is TGTGCCAGCAGTGGCCTCCTGGGGGAGCAGTACTTC. Amino acids: CASSGLLGEQYF. The chain is built from TRBV27 and TRBJ2-7; D is uncertain. V lost 5 bases and J lost 7, with 12 bases in between. Germline V gene data show CDR1 as MNHEY and CDR2 as SMNVEV (reference sequence). This CDR3 is built from 12 residues.

This clonotype occurred many times. The V and J genes are TRBV6-5 and TRBJ1-1, with 11 bases aligning to TRBD1. The V segment lost 2 bases and the J segment 5 bases; nucleotides outside the gene matches: 4. From germline, CDR1 is MNHEY and CDR2 SVGAGI. This CDR3 spans 15 amino acids. As DNA, the CDR3 is TGTGCCAGCAGTTACGACGGGACAGGGGGTACTGAAGCTTTCTTT. It yields the protein CASSYDGTGGTEAFF.

V is TRBV9 and J is TRBJ2-5; 8 positions agree with TRBD2. J was trimmed by 4 bases and V by 4 bases; bases with no gene match: 9. CDR1 and CDR2 (germline): SGDLS, YYNGEE. This CDR3 is 15 amino acids long. The CDR3 nucleotides read TGTGCCAGCAGCACGGGACTAGTGCGGGGAGAGACCCAGTACTTC. As protein: CASSTGLVRGETQYF. The variable domain in full, completed from reference TRBV9 and TRBJ2-5, reads DSGVTQTPKHLITATGQRVTLRCSPRSGDLSVYWYQQSLDQGLQFLIQYYNGEERAKGNILERFSAQQFPDLHSELNLSSLELGDSALYFCASSTGLVRGETQYFGPGTRLLVL.